One and the same sample provided the 29 T cell receptor beta chains below, sequenced in a study of blood T cell repertoires in COVID-19 (dated by TCRdb to the early 2020s). Library prep was done by the immunoSEQ multiplex PCR assay. TCRdb provides this immuneACCESS table in a form limited to in-frame rearrangements. Some clones are lacking; in checked studies, under half of them reflect an unresolved V gene, and why the rest are absent is not known. In all, the sample holds about 400,000 clones, and around 89% of those were seen once. The top ten clones comprise around 1.2% of the sample. The sample comprised peripheral blood. The source is a man between 40 and 49 years old with acute or convalescent COVID-19.

This clone has a single count. This sequence joins TRBV27 and TRBJ2-7; TRBD2 matches at 11 bases. The V and J ends lost 5 bases and 5 bases, in that order; junction bases with no gene match: 5. CDR3 length: 14 residues. The germline CDR1 and CDR2 sequences are MNHEY and SMNVEV (reference sequence). CDR3 sequence reads: CASSGTSGPDEQYF. Here the CDR3 DNA reads TGTGCCAGCAGTGGGACTAGCGGACCTGACGAGCAGTACTTC.

This chain uses TRBV7-8 with TRBJ1-1; perhaps TRBD1 as D (5 bases). Germline V gives CDR1 SGHVS, CDR2 FQNEAQ. The V gene lost 5 bases and the J gene lost 4 bases, with 20 bases spanning the gap. CDR3 size: 16 residues. CDR3 coding DNA: TGTGCCAGCAGCCCGCAAGGGTCAGGGCAAGGCACTGAAGCTTTCTTT. This encodes CASSPQGSGQGTEAFF.

The chain links TRBV5-1 to TRBJ1-2, with 7 bases lining up with TRBD1. The V gene's germline CDR1 is SGHRS and CDR2 YFSETQ. After removal of 2 bases from V and 0 bases from J, the junction contained 4 bases not matched to a gene. This CDR3 region has 15 residues. The chain's CDR3 is CASSFTRGPNYGYTF. DNA for the CDR3: TGCGCCAGCAGCTTTACAAGGGGGCCTAACTATGGCTACACCTTC.

This clone was detected many times. The chain uses TRBV7-3 and TRBJ1-3; D unresolved. The CDR3 has 13 residues. Germline V lookup: CDR1 SGHTA, CDR2 FQGTGA. The V and J ends lost 5 bases and 7 bases respectively, with 12 bases between them. In DNA form, the CDR3 reads TGTGCCAGCAGCCCCAATCCGGGTAACACCATATATTTT. Protein: CASSPNPGNTIYF.

The chain is built from TRBV19 and TRBJ2-2; TRBD2 agrees at 8 bases. This CDR3 contains 16 residues. Trimming cost V 5 bases and J 5 bases; bases outside gene matches: 10. The germline V gene has CDR1 LNHDA and CDR2 SQIVND (reference sequence). This CDR3 is CASSASGTRTTGELFF. CDR3 nucleotide sequence: TGTGCCAGTAGTGCTTCCGGGACTAGAACTACCGGGGAGCTGTTTTTT. Supplemented by reference TRBV19 and TRBJ2-2, the full variable domain reads DGGITQSPKYLFRKEGQNVTLSCEQNLNHDAMYWYRQDPGQGLRLIYYSQIVNDFQKGDIAEGYSVSREKKESFPLTVTSAQKNPTAFYLCASSASGTRTTGELFFGEGSRLTVL.

This clone was observed a single time. The rearrangement joins TRBV4-2 to TRBJ2-2; D is uncertain. CDR1 is LGHNA and CDR2 is YNFKEQ in the germline V gene. The CDR3 loop spans 13 amino acids. V lost 3 bases and J lost 5, with 7 bases in between. The DNA of the CDR3 is TGTGCCAGCAGCCATCCTCTTACCGGGGAGCTGTTTTTT. It translates to CASSHPLTGELFF.

V is TRBV24-1 and J is TRBJ1-1, with 7 bases that match TRBD1. This CDR3 spans 18 amino acids. Trimming removed 4 bases from V and 1 base from J; junction bases left unmatched: 14. Germline V gives CDR1 KGHDR, CDR2 SFDVKD. The CDR3 spells CATSDPPDRVYRNTEAFF. CDR3 coding DNA: TGTGCCACCAGTGACCCCCCCGACAGGGTGTATAGGAACACTGAAGCTTTCTTT.

V is TRBV27 and J is TRBJ1-5, with D possibly matching TRBD1 (5 bases). Germline V gene data show CDR1 as MNHEY and CDR2 as SMNVEV (reference sequence). This CDR3 has 14 amino acids. The V end lost 0 bases, the J end lost 10 bases, and 13 bases lay between the germline ends. The CDR3 bases are TGTGCCAGCAGTTTATCTCCGGGGGTACCACCCCAGCATTTT. Translation: CASSLSPGVPPQHF.

This rearrangement joins TRBV15 to TRBJ2-4; 12 bases align to TRBD1. The CDR3 has 17 amino acids. V gave up 0 bases and J gave up 9 bases; unmatched junction bases: 9. Germline values: CDR1 LNHNV, CDR2 YYDKDF (reference sequence). The CDR3 region has the DNA TGTGCCACCAGCAGAGATCGGGGGACAGGGGGCAATGTCATTCAGTACTTC. This sequence encodes CATSRDRGTGGNVIQYF. The variable domain in full, with the rest retrieved from reference TRBV15 and TRBJ2-4, is DAMVIQNPRYQVTQFGKPVTLSCSQTLNHNVMYWYQQKSSQAPKLLFHYYDKDFNNEADTPDNFQSRRPNTSFCFLDIRSPGLGDTAMYLCATSRDRGTGGNVIQYFGAGTRLSVL.

The chain links TRBV5-4 to TRBJ2-7, with 10 positions matching TRBD2. The CDR3 has 14 residues. Germline values: CDR1 SGHNT, CDR2 YYREEE (reference sequence). With V trimmed by 4 bases and J by 3 bases, 4 bases remained unmatched. The CDR3 reads CASSPSGSFYEQYF. CDR3 nucleotide sequence: TGTGCCAGCAGCCCTAGCGGGAGTTTCTACGAGCAGTACTTC.

The chain joins TRBV24-1 to TRBJ2-5, with TRBD2 as a possible D gene (5 bases). V lost 4 bases and J 4 bases, leaving 18 bases between the germline ends. Germline-derived CDR1 and CDR2 are KGHDR and SFDVKD. This CDR3 spans 16 amino acids. The DNA of the CDR3 is TGTGCCACCAGTGACCCTCGACGGGGTGGTGTAGAGACCCAGTACTTC. Encoded protein: CATSDPRRGGVETQYF.

This chain connects TRBV29-1 to TRBJ1-1, with TRBD1 identical over 9 bases. V gave up 6 bases and J gave up 2 bases; unmatched junction bases: 4. This CDR3 has 13 amino acids. From germline, CDR1 is SQVTM and CDR2 ANQGSEA. CDR3 sequence: CSVKQGANTEAFF. The CDR3 DNA follows: TGCAGCGTGAAACAGGGGGCAAACACTGAAGCTTTCTTT.

The rearrangement uses TRBV7-3 and TRBJ1-2; 10 nucleotides match TRBD1. CDR3 length equals 16 residues. CDR1 SGHTA and CDR2 FQGTGA come from the germline V gene. V shed 5 bases, J shed 5 bases, and the junction held 11 bases outside the gene matches. This chain's CDR3 is CASSPEGTGVRYGYTF. The CDR3 DNA sequence: TGTGCCAGCAGCCCTGAAGGGACAGGGGTTAGATATGGCTACACCTTC.

V and J are TRBV28 and TRBJ1-5; TRBD1 agrees at 8 bases. This CDR3 has 15 residues. Germline V gene lookup returns CDR1 MDHEN and CDR2 SYDVKM. The junction had 10 bases not matched to a gene; V was cut back by 6 bases and J by 6 bases. CDR3 sequence: CASSLLRGQGQPQHF. DNA for the CDR3: TGTGCCAGCAGCTTACTCAGGGGGCAGGGTCAGCCCCAGCATTTT. The full variable domain, with the rest looked up from reference TRBV28 and TRBJ1-5, is DVKVTQSSRYLVKRTGEKVFLECVQDMDHENMFWYRQDPGLGLRLIYFSYDVKMKEKGDIPEGYSVSREKKERFSLILESASTNQTSMYLCASSLLRGQGQPQHFGDGTRLSIL.

The chain carries TRBV11-3 and TRBJ2-1; 7 bases are shared with TRBD1. CDR1 and CDR2 from the germline V gene are SGHNT and YENEEA. The CDR3 loop spans 15 amino acids. V was pared by 5 bases and J by 7 bases, with 11 bases of the junction left unmatched. The CDR3 here is CASSPRTGGVNEQFF. CDR3 bases: TGTGCCAGCAGCCCTCGGACAGGAGGTGTTAATGAGCAGTTCTTC.

This sequence joins TRBV11-3 and TRBJ2-1, with TRBD1 matching over 9 bases. CDR3 length: 17 amino acids. Germline values: CDR1 SGHNT, CDR2 YENEEA. V lost 0 bases and J lost 9; bases outside the gene matches: 12. The CDR3 DNA follows: TGTGCCAGCAGCTTAGATCCCCCGACAGGGGGGCGGGGTGAGCAGTTCTTC. Protein: CASSLDPPTGGRGEQFF.

Note on this clone: This sample also contains other DNA sequences that code for the same CDR3. The chain links TRBV12-3 or TRBV12-4 to TRBJ1-5; the match to TRBD1 covers 8 bases. The CDR3 runs 13 residues. Trimming removed 6 bases from V and 4 bases from J; junction bases left unmatched: 2. The CDR3 spells CASRGTGNQPQHF. The CDR3, as DNA: TGTGCCAGCAGGGGGACAGGTAATCAGCCCCAGCATTTT.

The chain employs TRBV6-1 and TRBJ1-4; TRBD1 aligns across 9 bases. V trimming: 2 bases; J trimming: 5 bases; junction bases outside the gene matches: 3. CDR1 is MNHNS and CDR2 is SASEGT in the germline V gene. The CDR3 is 15 amino acids. CDR3 residues: CASSERGTGNEKLFF. CDR3 coding DNA: TGTGCCAGCAGTGAAAGGGGGACAGGGAATGAAAAACTGTTTTTT.

CDR3 protein: CASSFHPEDGYNEQFF. CDR3 sequence (DNA): TGTGCCAGCAGCTTTCATCCGGAGGACGGGTACAATGAGCAGTTCTTC. The J gene is TRBJ2-1, the V gene TRBV7-8; D is possibly TRBD2 (5 bases). Looked up from germline, CDR1 is SGHVS and CDR2 is FQNEAQ. The CDR3 runs to 16 residues. Trimming left V 3 bases short and J 4 bases short, with 16 bases between.

This chain uses TRBV15 with TRBJ1-3; D gene uncertain. CDR1 is LNHNV and CDR2 is YYDKDF in the germline V gene (reference sequence). The CDR3 sequence is 14 residues long. Trimming took 5 bases from V and 4 from J, leaving 12 bases between them. CDR3 nucleotide sequence: TGTGCCACCAGCTCACGTCTATCGGGAAACACCATATATTTT. This sequence encodes CATSSRLSGNTIYF.

The genes are TRBV5-6 and TRBJ2-4; D is perhaps TRBD1 (5 bases). CDR3 length: 15 amino acids. V lost 0 bases to trimming and J lost 0 bases, with 7 bases between them. CDR1 is SGHDT and CDR2 is YYEEEE in the germline V gene. The CDR3 DNA reads as TGTGCCAGCAGCTTGGTGGGGCTAGCCAAAAACATTCAGTACTTC. Translating gives CASSLVGLAKNIQYF.

The chain is built from TRBV6-1 and TRBJ2-1; D is unclear. Germline V gives CDR1 MNHNS, CDR2 SASEGT. With 2 bases removed from V and 7 bases from J, the gap between germline ends came to 6 bases. The CDR3 contains 12 residues. CDR3 coding DNA: TGTGCCAGCAGTGAAACAAGTAATGAGCAGTTCTTC. The encoded protein is CASSETSNEQFF.

The chain uses TRBV27 and TRBJ1-6; D gene unclear. The CDR3 has 15 residues. Germline lookup yields CDR1 MNHEY and CDR2 SMNVEV (reference sequence). V lost 1 base to trimming and J lost 6 bases, with 10 bases between them. CDR3 coding DNA: TGTGCCAGCAGTTTATTTGGCGGAATTAATTCACCCCTCCACTTT. Translating it yields CASSLFGGINSPLHF.

The J gene is TRBJ2-3, the V gene TRBV30; D may be TRBD2 (6 bases). V lost 3 bases and J 6 bases, leaving 7 bases between the germline ends. This CDR3 spans 11 amino acids. CDR1 is GTSNPN and CDR2 is SVGIG in the germline V gene (reference sequence). The CDR3 protein is CAWSGGDTQYF. For the CDR3, the DNA is TGTGCCTGGAGCGGGGGTGATACGCAGTATTTT.

The gene calls are TRBV3-1 (or the pseudogene TRBV3-2) and TRBJ1-5; D gene ambiguous. Germline CDR1 and CDR2: LGHDT and YNNKEL (reference sequence). V lost 5 bases, J lost 3 bases, and 5 bases lay in between. The CDR3 covers 12 residues. CDR3 in DNA: TGTGCCAGCAGCAAACTCAATCAGCCCCAGCATTTT. This gives the protein CASSKLNQPQHF.

The chain has TRBV15 and TRBJ2-1, with 10 bases matching TRBD1. The trim removed 1 base at V and 7 bases at J, leaving 7 bases unmatched. Looked up from germline, CDR1 is LNHNV and CDR2 is YYDKDF (reference sequence). This CDR3 is built from 16 residues. As DNA, the CDR3 is TGTGCCACCAGCAGAGGGATCCGGGACAGGGGTAATGAGCAGTTCTTC. Translating gives CATSRGIRDRGNEQFF. The full variable domain, rest sourced from reference TRBV15 and TRBJ2-1, is DAMVIQNPRYQVTQFGKPVTLSCSQTLNHNVMYWYQQKSSQAPKLLFHYYDKDFNNEADTPDNFQSRRPNTSFCFLDIRSPGLGDTAMYLCATSRGIRDRGNEQFFGPGTRLTVL.

The CDR3 nucleotides read TGTGCCAGCAGCGACCTGGGGGGGGGCAATCAGCCCCAGCATTTT. It encodes CASSDLGGGNQPQHF. The chain employs TRBV6-5 and TRBJ1-5; a possible D gene is TRBD1 (5 bases). Trimming took off 6 bases at V and 2 bases at J, with 14 bases between the two ends. Germline V gene sequence: CDR1 MNHEY, CDR2 SVGAGI. This CDR3 spans 15 amino acids.

The V call is TRBV27, the J call TRBJ2-1, with 12 bases aligning to TRBD2. CDR3 length: 14 residues. Germline loops: CDR1 MNHEY, CDR2 SMNVEV (reference sequence). V was pared by 6 bases and J by 12 bases, with 9 bases of the junction left unmatched. The CDR3 DNA is TGTGCCAGCAGCCCCCGGACTAGCGGGGAGGGGCAGTTCTTC. This codes for CASSPRTSGEGQFF.

This clone has just one count. The chain recombines TRBV7-2 with TRBJ1-6; D uncertain. CDR1 and CDR2 (germline): SGHTA, FQGNSA. CDR3 length equals 12 residues. Deletions cut 5 bases from V and 6 bases from J, with 5 bases between. CDR3 in amino acids: CASSGRNSPLHF. In DNA, the CDR3 is TGTGCCAGCAGCGGGCGTAATTCACCCCTCCACTTT.